This T cell receptor (beta chain) emerged from a study of regulatory T cells in long-lasting Graves disease (dated by TCRdb to the early 2020s). In the study overall: Patients with newly diagnosed Graves' disease had been on antithyroid drugs for under 3 months. The study was conducted in China and was registered as a clinical trial. A total of around 35 samples underwent TCR sequencing: some 13 from persistent and 20 from newly diagnosed Graves' disease patients. Persistent Graves' disease patients were compared with newly diagnosed Graves' disease patients by peripheral blood TCR sequencing and RNA sequencing. The research as a whole found: Sequencing and analysis were restricted to the TCR beta chain. Persistent patients shared more public clonotypes among themselves (2,741) than newly diagnosed patients did (more than 950). Because the primary lesion, thyroid tissue, could not be accessed, the study looked at peripheral blood alone. TRBV28, TRBJ1-2 and TRBJ2-5 were preferentially used in persistent disease, while TRBV20-1 and TRBJ2-1 were favored in newly diagnosed disease. Compared with newly diagnosed patients, patients with persistent Graves' disease had lower TCR Shannon entropy and fewer highly expanded clones, which suggests clonal expansion. As a limitation, the authors acknowledged that the small sample size may reduce accuracy.

In the paper's terms, the time point label means: newly diagnosed GD, antithyroid drugs for less than 3 months. For both TCR sequencing and RNA sequencing, RNA was extracted from PBMCs in TRIzol. The diagnosis of Graves' disease followed American Thyroid Association guidelines. The patients came from an endocrinology department in Xi'an, China. Each patient gave approximately 9.7 milliliters of peripheral blood, collected in an EDTA anticoagulant tube. Ficoll Paque Plus density gradient separation was used to isolate PBMCs, and no further T cell sorting was done. An Agilent 2100 Bioanalyzer and agarose gel were used to assess RNA quality, and a NanoDrop 2000 was used to measure RNA concentration. Here V drops 4 bases and J drops 5 bases, and the junction holds 12 bases not matched to any gene. The CDR3 numbers 17 residues from cysteine through phenylalanine. The only DNA kept is the CDR3, 51 bases in frame from the first base. CDR1 and CDR2 are drawn from the germline V gene: MGHRA, YSYEKL.

The protocol used for the library was multiplex PCR. The instrument given in TCRdb is Illumina HiSeq 4000. TCR beta libraries were built with iRepertoire HTBI primers and Arm-PCR amplification of CDR3 regions. Before sequencing, the PCR products underwent gel purification. In the source study's methods: Gene usage analysis of CDR3 amino acid clonotypes used the approximately 56 TRBV and some 15 TRBJ segments found across samples. Filtered high-quality paired reads were merged into contigs using COPE and FqMerger. Contigs were aligned with BLAST to IMGT TRBV, TRBD and TRBJ reference genes, and CDR3 was defined per IMGT. Clonotypes above 0.1% frequency were classified as highly expanded clones. Repertoire diversity was measured by Shannon entropy, and V-J evenness by the Gini coefficient. A clonotype found in more than one individual was treated as public. TCRdb redid the processing of the public reads, applying fastp at Q25 and MiXCR, and retained in-frame beta chains. Every CDR3 protein is listed once, alongside the most common genes and DNA of its rows. TCRdb, rather than the study authors, made the V and J calls. The sample table shows around 470,000 distinct CDR3 sequences, and around 15% are seen once. Approximately 19% of the sample is taken by the ten largest.

This clonotype came up a few times. Its antigen is still unknown. The input lacks base qualities; no much larger clone sits a single base away. The same sample was also studied in work on T cells in Graves' hyperthyroidism and ophthalmopathy. The second paper further reports: Stable Graves' hyperthyroidism was defined as no progression to ophthalmopathy during 18 months of follow-up. Hyperthyroidism patients were newly diagnosed, with disease duration under 2 months, and aged 18 to 65 years. Any patient with an uncontrolled infection, another autoimmune disease, pregnancy or lactation was excluded. Diagnoses were based on clinical symptoms, serum thyroxine and TRAb, thyroid ultrasound and orbital computed tomography. A first-round RT-PCR of the TCR CDR3 used the HTBI primer set with the Qiagen OneStep RT-PCR kit. Most expanded thyroid clonotypes (frequency above 0.001) were also found in blood, which suggests that blood repertoires may mirror thyroid immune responses. Ophthalmopathy was separated from stable hyperthyroidism by a 13 V-J signature model, with around 90% sensitivity and approximately 84% specificity obtained in cross-validation and 80%/75% obtained in testing. During validation, the model predicted progression to ophthalmopathy a median of approximately six months ahead of onset, with almost 71% sensitivity and 72% to 80% specificity. A discovery cohort of around 98 patients, roughly 40 with Graves' ophthalmopathy and under 60 with stable Graves' hyperthyroidism, was used to find distinguishing TCR V-J signatures. Prospective prediction of ophthalmopathy was tested in an independent validation cohort consisting of roughly 19 hyperthyroidism patients and approximately 16 patients who later progressed to ophthalmopathy. For training and testing, the approximately 92 patients in the discovery cohort were randomly divided in a 7:3 ratio. Thyroid tissue and blood T-cell repertoires from roughly 6 Graves' hyperthyroidism patients were also compared in the study. After sampling, hyperthyroidism patients received methimazole starting at 30 mg daily, and ophthalmopathy patients received high-dose intravenous methylprednisolone. Libraries were constructed in a second round of multiplex PCR, after which size selection and purification were carried out. Sequencing of the libraries was done on an Illumina HiSeq2000 using paired-end 100 bp reads. SOAPnuke was used to process the raw data, throwing out any read that contained adapters or uncalled bases, had a mean Phred below 15, or lacked an exact constant-primer or identifier match. High-quality paired reads were merged with COPE v1.2.5, and unique nucleotide sequences were defined as clonotypes. MiTCR v1.1 was used to align clonotypes to the IMGT TRBV, TRBD and TRBJ reference segments. Analysis was restricted to V-J combinations with a frequency above 0.0001, which covered roughly 99% of repertoires. The TCS score was defined as F50 (clonal expansion) divided by E x V (chaos), with BLOSUM62-based TCRdist calculated between CDR3 peptides within each V-J. Welch's t-statistics and random forest reduced roughly 500 V-J features to about 13, which were used in a naive Bayes classifier (R e1071). No statistical method was used to fix the sample size in advance, and group allocation was not hidden from the investigators. The paper describes TCR Vbeta CDR3 sequencing of 140 or so peripheral blood samples, made up of approximately 40 ophthalmopathy patients, over 70 hyperthyroidism patients and some 17 progressor patients.

The V and J genes are TRBV4-1 and TRBJ1-5; 9 central nucleotides agree with TRBD1. The input for sequencing was peripheral blood mononuclear cells (PBMCs), taken at new diagnosis, from a patient treated with antithyroid drugs. This receptor was taken from a woman in her 50s with Graves disease. Donor details come from another sample of the same person, matched by shared clones. CDR3 loop: CASSLTTGQGIDQPQHF. At the DNA level, the sequence is TGCGCCAGCAGCCTGACGACAGGACAGGGGATCGATCAGCCCCAGCATTTT.